The present T cell receptor (beta chain) was sequenced within a study of T cell responses to AZD1222 COVID-19 vaccine. This clone was observed a single time. The V gene lost 5 bases and the J gene lost 7 bases, with 15 bases spanning the gap. CDR1 is SQVTM and CDR2 is ANQGSEA in the germline V gene. The CDR3 loop spans 13 amino acids. Data came from immunoSEQ multiplex PCR; TCRdb stores just in-frame clones and leaves some out. The sample holds around 110,000 clones; around 90% are singletons and the top ten take 5% to 6%. This specimen was peripheral blood, taken on day 0 of AZD1222 vaccination. The origin of this receptor is an adult in good health. This chain links TRBV29-1 with TRBJ1-5, with a weak D call TRBD1 (5 bases). CDR3 sequence reads: CSVNGGGDQPQHF. In DNA form, the CDR3 reads TGCAGCGTTAACGGTGGAGGGGACCAGCCCCAGCATTTT.